This is a list of T cell receptor beta chains from one sample in a study of blood T cell repertoires in COVID-19. Profiling relied on immunoSEQ multiplex PCR, and the TCRdb table lists in-frame clones only, not all of them. Of around 150,000 clones in the sample, around four fifths were seen once. Material: peripheral blood. The receptors shown here come from a man between 65 and 85 years old with acute or convalescent COVID-19. Both conserved end residues are part of each CDR3. Fields, in order: J gene, D gene, V gene, clone size, CDR3 DNA, CDR3 protein. The D gene is left open where the match is weak. Clone size is shown for a subset of rows, as once, few, many or a class of expanded clone.

>TRBJ2-1|TRBD1|TRBV10-3|-
TGTGCCATCGGGACAGGCCAAGGCGGCACGGCGTTCTTC
CAIGTGQGGTAFF
>TRBJ2-2|TRBD2|TRBV6-5|-
TGTGCCAGCGGGGGGGGCACCGGGGAGCTGTTTTTT
CASGGGTGELFF
>TRBJ2-7|TRBD1|TRBV30|-
TGTGCCTGGAATCAGGGGGCGGGCGAGCAGTACTTC
CAWNQGAGEQYF
>TRBJ1-1|-|TRBV2|-
TGTGCCAGCAGGGACCGGGGGAGAGCCATGAACACTGAAGCTTTCTTT
CASRDRGRAMNTEAFF
>TRBJ1-3|-|TRBV6-6|-
TGTGCCAGCAGTTACACCGGGAGCTCTGGAAACACCATATATTTT
CASSYTGSSGNTIYF
>TRBJ2-1|TRBD2|TRBV7-2|-
TGTGCCAGCAGCTTAGCTGCTAGCGGGGGGTACAATGAGCAGTTCTTC
CASSLAASGGYNEQFF
>TRBJ1-1|-|TRBV10-3|-
TGTGCCATCAGACCTACAAACAAGGGGGACACTGAAGCTTTCTTT
CAIRPTNKGDTEAFF
>TRBJ2-7|TRBD2|TRBV6-5|-
TGTGCCAGCAGTTACGGACTAGCGGGGGGGCCCTACGAGCAGTACTTC
CASSYGLAGGPYEQYF
>TRBJ1-5|TRBD1|TRBV19|-
TGTGCCAGTAGTATAGGCAGGGACAGGGGAAACCAGCCCCAGCATTTT
CASSIGRDRGNQPQHF
>TRBJ1-2|-|TRBV6-5|few
TGTGCCAGCAGTTATTCTCCGGACTATGGCTACACCTTC
CASSYSPDYGYTF
>TRBJ2-7|TRBD2|TRBV28|-
TGTGCCAGCAGTTCGCCGACTAGCGGGAGTGTGGAGCAGTACTTC
CASSSPTSGSVEQYF
>TRBJ2-3|TRBD2|TRBV11-2|few
TGTGCCAGCAGCTTACAAAGCGGGAGTACAGATACGCAGTATTTT
CASSLQSGSTDTQYF
>TRBJ2-2|TRBD2|TRBV5-1|-
TGCGCCAGCAACATTCGCGGGGGGGCCACCGGGGAGCTGTTTTTT
CASNIRGGATGELFF
>TRBJ1-5|-|TRBV28|once
TGTGCCAGCAGTTTGCGCCCGGAAGGGGCCGCCAATCAGCCCCAGCATTTT
CASSLRPEGAANQPQHF
>TRBJ1-1|-|TRBV2|-
TGTGCCAGCAGTGCGAGAGGGCCCGGGAGGGGTGTTGAAGCTTTCTTT
CASSARGPGRGVEAFF
>TRBJ1-1|-|TRBV6-1|-
TGTGCCAGCAGTCAGCTCAGGGGTGAAGCTTTCTTT
CASSQLRGEAFF
>TRBJ2-7|-|TRBV15|once
TGTGCCACCAGCAGAGATGAGGGCAGCTACGAGCAGTACTTC
CATSRDEGSYEQYF
>TRBJ1-6|-|TRBV5-1|-
TGCGCCAGCAGCTTGGGTACAGGCTCCCGCTATAATTCACCCCTCCACTTT
CASSLGTGSRYNSPLHF
>TRBJ1-2|-|TRBV5-1|-
TGCGCCAGCAGCTTGGGGGGCGACAGCTTTTCCTATGGCTACACCTTC
CASSLGGDSFSYGYTF
>TRBJ2-2|-|TRBV30|-
TGTGCCTGGAGCTATGTTAGCGCCGACCGGGAGCTGTTTTTT
CAWSYVSADRELFF
>TRBJ2-2|TRBD1|TRBV9|-
TGTGCCAGCAGCGTAGCGCAGGGGGCTCACACCGGGGAGCTGTTTTTT
CASSVAQGAHTGELFF
>TRBJ2-1|TRBD2|TRBV6-5|-
TGTGCCAGCAGTTACGGGACTAGCGGATACAATGAGCAGTTCTTC
CASSYGTSGYNEQFF
>TRBJ2-1|TRBD2|TRBV5-1|-
TGCGCCAGCAGCTTTGCGGGGGGAGGGAATGAGCAGTTCTTC
CASSFAGGGNEQFF
>TRBJ1-1|-|TRBV7-9|-
TGTGCCAGCAGCTTACGTATAGGGGGGAACACTGAAGCTTTCTTT
CASSLRIGGNTEAFF
>TRBJ1-6|TRBD1|TRBV27|-
TGTGCCAGCACCGGTATCAGGACAGGTCTCTATAATTCACCCCTCCACTTT
CASTGIRTGLYNSPLHF
>TRBJ2-7|-|TRBV6-5|-
TGTGCCAGCAGTTACTTCCAGGGCGACTACGAGCAGTACTTC
CASSYFQGDYEQYF
>TRBJ2-2|-|TRBV7-2|-
TGTGCCAGCAGCTTAAAACAGGGCACCGGGGAGCTGTTTTTT
CASSLKQGTGELFF
>TRBJ2-5|-|TRBV11-3|once
TGTGCCAGCAGCAAGAGCCCCCAAGAGACCCAGTACTTC
CASSKSPQETQYF
>TRBJ1-4|-|TRBV3-1/TRBV3-2|-
TGTGCCAGCAGCCTGGAGGGGAATGAAAAACTGTTTTTT
CASSLEGNEKLFF
>TRBJ2-7|-|TRBV7-2|-
TGTGCCAGCAGCTTACGGGGTTACGAGCAGTACTTC
CASSLRGYEQYF
>TRBJ2-1|-|TRBV4-2|-
TGTGCCAGCAGCCAAGGCGGGCTGAGCTCCTACAATGAGCAGTTCTTC
CASSQGGLSSYNEQFF
>TRBJ2-7|-|TRBV7-2|-
TGTGCCAGCAGCTTAGACGTCCGGTCAAGCTGGTTCTACGAGCAGTACTTC
CASSLDVRSSWFYEQYF
>TRBJ2-5|TRBD2|TRBV5-6|-
TGTGCCAGCAGCTCTAGCGGGGGGGCCGAGACCCAGTACTTC
CASSSSGGAETQYF
>TRBJ1-5|-|TRBV19|-
TGTGCCAGTATAGTTGGTCAGGGCCGCAATCAGCCCCAGCATTTT
CASIVGQGRNQPQHF
>TRBJ2-2|TRBD1|TRBV6-2/TRBV6-3|few
TGTGCCAGCAGTTCTCGGACAGGGGGCGCGACGAACACCGGGGAGCTGTTTTTT
CASSSRTGGATNTGELFF
>TRBJ1-2|-|TRBV6-5|-
TGTGCCAGCAGTTGGACGGACGCGGGGAGTGGCTACACCTTC
CASSWTDAGSGYTF
>TRBJ2-1|TRBD1|TRBV5-5|-
TGTGCCAGCAGAGTCGACAGGGTAGTTGAGCAGTTCTTC
CASRVDRVVEQFF
>TRBJ2-7|-|TRBV3-1/TRBV3-2|-
TGTGCCAGCAGCCGGGGGGACTACGAGCAGTACTTC
CASSRGDYEQYF
>TRBJ2-1|TRBD1|TRBV24-1|-
TGTGCCACCAGTGAAAGGACAGGGCCCTACAATGAGCAGTTCTTC
CATSERTGPYNEQFF
>TRBJ2-5|-|TRBV5-1|-
TGCGCCAGCAGTGAGGGCCTAGCGATGGAGACCCAGTACTTC
CASSEGLAMETQYF
>TRBJ2-1|TRBD2|TRBV2|-
TGTGCCAGCAGTGAAGCAGCGGGGGGGCTCGATGAGCAGTTCTTC
CASSEAAGGLDEQFF
>TRBJ1-1|TRBD1|TRBV6-5|-
TGTGCCAGCCTCCGGGACAGGGGGGGCACTGAAGCTTTCTTT
CASLRDRGGTEAFF
>TRBJ1-2|-|TRBV11-3|-
TGTGCCAGCAGCTTCGGAGATGCTAACTATGGCTACACCTTC
CASSFGDANYGYTF
>TRBJ2-3|TRBD2|TRBV5-1|-
TGCGCCAGCAGCCTACTCGGAAGCGGGGGGGGCACAGATACGCAGTATTTT
CASSLLGSGGGTDTQYF
>TRBJ1-3|-|TRBV5-1|-
TGCGCCAGCAGCCCCCGACAGGACTCTGGAAACACCATATATTTT
CASSPRQDSGNTIYF
>TRBJ2-1|TRBD2|TRBV5-1|-
TGCGCCAGCATCGGGGGGGTGGATGAGCAGTTCTTC
CASIGGVDEQFF